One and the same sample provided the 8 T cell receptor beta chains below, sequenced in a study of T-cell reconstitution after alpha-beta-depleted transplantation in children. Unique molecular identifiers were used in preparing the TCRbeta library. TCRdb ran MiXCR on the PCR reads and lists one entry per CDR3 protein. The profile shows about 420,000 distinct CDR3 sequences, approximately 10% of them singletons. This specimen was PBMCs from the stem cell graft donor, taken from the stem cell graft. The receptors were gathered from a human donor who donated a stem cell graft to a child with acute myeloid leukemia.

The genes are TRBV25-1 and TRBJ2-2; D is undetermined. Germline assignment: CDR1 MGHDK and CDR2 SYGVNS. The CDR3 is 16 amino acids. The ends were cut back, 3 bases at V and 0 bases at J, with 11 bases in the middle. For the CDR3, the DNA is TGTGCCAGCAGTGACCCTATGAGAACGAACACCGGGGAGCTGTTTTTT. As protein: CASSDPMRTNTGELFF.

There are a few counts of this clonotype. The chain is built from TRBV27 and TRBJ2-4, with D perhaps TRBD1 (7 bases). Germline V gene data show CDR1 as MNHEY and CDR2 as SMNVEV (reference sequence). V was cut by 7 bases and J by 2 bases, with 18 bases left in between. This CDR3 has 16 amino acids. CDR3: CASIRPGGNSKNIQYF. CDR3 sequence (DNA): TGTGCCAGCATCCGCCCAGGGGGGAATTCCAAAAACATTCAGTACTTC.

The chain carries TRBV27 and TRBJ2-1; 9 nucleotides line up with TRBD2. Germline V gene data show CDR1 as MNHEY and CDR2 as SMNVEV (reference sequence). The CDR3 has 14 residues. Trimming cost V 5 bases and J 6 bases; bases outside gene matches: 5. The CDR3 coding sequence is TGTGCCAGCAGTCCTGGGCGGGAGGGCAATGAGCAGTTCTTC. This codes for CASSPGREGNEQFF.

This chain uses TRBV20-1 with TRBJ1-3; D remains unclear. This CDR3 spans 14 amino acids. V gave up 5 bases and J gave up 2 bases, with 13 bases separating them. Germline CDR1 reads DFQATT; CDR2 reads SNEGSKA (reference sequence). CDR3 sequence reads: CSAARGGTGNTIYF. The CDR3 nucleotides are TGCAGTGCTGCCAGAGGTGGAACTGGAAACACCATATATTTT.

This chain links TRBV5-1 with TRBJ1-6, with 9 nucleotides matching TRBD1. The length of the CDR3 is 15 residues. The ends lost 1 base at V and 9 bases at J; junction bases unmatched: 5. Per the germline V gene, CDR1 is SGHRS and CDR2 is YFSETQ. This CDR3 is CASSLLEDRGSPLHF. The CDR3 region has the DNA TGCGCCAGCAGCTTGCTCGAGGACAGGGGTTCACCCCTCCACTTT. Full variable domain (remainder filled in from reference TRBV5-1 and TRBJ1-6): KAGVTQTPRYLIKTRGQQVTLSCSPISGHRSVSWYQQTPGQGLQFLFEYFSETQRNKGNFPGRFSGRQFSNSRSEMNVSTLELGDSALYLCASSLLEDRGSPLHFGNGTRLTVT.

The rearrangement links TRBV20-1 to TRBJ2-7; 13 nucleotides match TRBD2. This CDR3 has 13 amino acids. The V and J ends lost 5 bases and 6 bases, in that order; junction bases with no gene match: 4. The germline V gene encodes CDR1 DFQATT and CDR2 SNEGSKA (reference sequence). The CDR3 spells CSALGLAGVEQYF. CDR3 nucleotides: TGCAGTGCTCTAGGACTAGCGGGAGTCGAGCAGTACTTC.

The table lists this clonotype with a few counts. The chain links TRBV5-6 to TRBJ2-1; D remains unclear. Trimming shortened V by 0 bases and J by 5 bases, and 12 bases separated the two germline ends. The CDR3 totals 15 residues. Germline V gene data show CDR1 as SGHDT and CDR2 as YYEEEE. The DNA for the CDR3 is TGTGCCAGCAGCTTGGAGTTTGGCCTCGACAATGAGCAGTTCTTC. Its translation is CASSLEFGLDNEQFF.

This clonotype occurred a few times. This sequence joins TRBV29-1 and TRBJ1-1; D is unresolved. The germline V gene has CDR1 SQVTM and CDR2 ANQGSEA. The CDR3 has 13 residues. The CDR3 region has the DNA TGCGCCTGTGGCTCCCCAGTAACCACTGAAGCTTTCTTT. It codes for CACGSPVTTEAFF.